The 7 T cell receptor beta chains below were found in one sample sequenced in a study of shared clonotypes between healthy human individuals. Naivety among CD8 cells was defined by CD45RO negativity and positive CCR7 selection, thereby excluding terminally differentiated effector memory CD45RA+ cells. The data were produced by immunoSEQ multiplex PCR, yet TCRdb's version contains in-frame clones alone and is incomplete. The table includes about 1.9 million clones, approximately 92% detected once. The sample consisted of naive CD8+ T cells from PBMCs. The receptors stem from a man between 18 and 29 years old in good health. Some clones in this sample may be carry-over from other donors' samples.

DNA for the CDR3: TGTGCCAGCAGCCCCCCGGGGAAGAGCTCCTACAATGAGCAGTTCTTC. It specifies CASSPPGKSSYNEQFF. V gene TRBV7-2 combines with J gene TRBJ2-1, with a possible D match to TRBD2 (5 bases). V was pared by 5 bases and J by 0 bases, with 14 bases between. CDR1 is SGHTA and CDR2 is FQGNSA in the germline V gene. The length of the CDR3 is 16 residues.

J is TRBJ2-7 and V is TRBV7-9; 8 bases match TRBD2. After removal of 4 bases from V and 0 bases from J, the junction contained 17 bases not matched to a gene. Germline V gene lookup returns CDR1 SEHNR and CDR2 FQNEAQ (reference sequence). This CDR3 contains 19 residues. The DNA for the CDR3 is TGTGCCAGCAGCTCATCAACTATTACTAGCGGAAGGCTCTCCTACGAGCAGTACTTC. It codes for CASSSSTITSGRLSYEQYF.

The rearrangement links TRBV27 to TRBJ1-1; D gene ambiguous. Germline loops: CDR1 MNHEY, CDR2 SMNVEV (reference sequence). V was clipped by 5 bases and J by 3 bases, with 10 bases between them. The CDR3 contains 13 residues. The CDR3, as DNA: TGTGCCAGCAGTCCTTCACCTTACACTGAAGCTTTCTTT. Translating it yields CASSPSPYTEAFF.

The J gene is TRBJ2-1, the V gene TRBV28; D ambiguous. Between the trimmed V and J ends, which lost 6 bases and 6 bases, there was a span of 12 bases. Germline assignment: CDR1 MDHEN and CDR2 SYDVKM. This CDR3 is 13 amino acids long. CDR3 region: CASSPDWSNEQFF. The CDR3 DNA reads as TGTGCCAGCAGCCCCGACTGGAGCAATGAGCAGTTCTTC.

This chain links TRBV9 with TRBJ2-3; D may be TRBD1 or TRBD2 (6 bases each). The CDR3 spans 17 residues. Germline CDR1 and CDR2: SGDLS and YYNGEE. V lost 3 bases, J lost 2 bases, and 19 bases lay in between. CDR3 nucleotides: TGTGCCAGCAGCGAGGAAGCAGGGGAGGATTTCACAGATACGCAGTATTTT. Protein: CASSEEAGEDFTDTQYF.

The chain recombines TRBV7-9 with TRBJ1-1, with a tentative D call TRBD1 (5 bases). V lost 5 bases and J lost 5, with 18 bases in between. The V gene's germline CDR1 is SEHNR and CDR2 FQNEAQ (reference sequence). The CDR3 runs to 15 residues. The CDR3 reads CASSPTRALGTEAFF. The CDR3 bases are TGTGCCAGCAGCCCTACCAGGGCCTTGGGGACTGAAGCTTTCTTT.

This rearrangement joins TRBV7-9 to TRBJ2-3; D gene unclear. Germline lookup yields CDR1 SEHNR and CDR2 FQNEAQ (reference sequence). Trimming cost V 5 bases and J 8 bases, with 14 bases left between them. The CDR3 runs to 13 residues. The CDR3 DNA is TGTGCCAGCAGCGGAATCCCGGTTGGTACGCAGTATTTT. Translation gives CASSGIPVGTQYF.